The 30 T cell receptor beta chains below come from one sample, sequenced in a study of CD8+ T cells in alopecia areata. Treatment indicated: oral pan-JAK inhibitor, 5-10 mg twice daily. Following extraction, RNA underwent reverse transcription to cDNA, which served as the sequencing template. This table comes from immunoSEQ multiplex PCR, and its TCRdb copy is limited to in-frame clones, with some not included. The table lists approximately 150,000 clones, around 58% of them singletons. The source was CD4+ T cells sorted from blood, collected between weeks 55 and 65, from a patient treated with tofacitinib. The origin of the receptors is a human donor with alopecia areata.

The J gene is TRBJ2-6, the V gene TRBV30; unclear D gene. The germline V gene has CDR1 GTSNPN and CDR2 SVGIG (reference sequence). The CDR3 extends over 15 amino acids. Trimming pared 4 bases from V and 0 bases from J, leaving 10 bases between. CDR3 amino acids: CAWTLLSSGANVLTF. Here the CDR3 DNA reads TGTGCCTGGACCCTCCTGAGCTCTGGGGCCAACGTCCTGACTTTC.

The rearrangement joins TRBV20-1 to TRBJ1-5, with D unresolved. Germline CDR1 reads DFQATT; CDR2 reads SNEGSKA (reference sequence). CDR3 length equals 10 residues. DNA of the CDR3: TGCGGATCTAGAAGTCAGCCCCAGCATTTT. It codes for CGSRSQPQHF.

This chain connects TRBV18 to TRBJ2-2; D is possibly TRBD1 or TRBD2 (5 bases each). The CDR3 loop spans 15 amino acids. Trimming took off 8 bases at V and 3 bases at J, with 16 bases between the two ends. Germline CDR1 is KGHSH and CDR2 is LQKENI. The CDR3 region is CASPRLGTDTGELFF. The CDR3 DNA reads as TGTGCCAGCCCCCGTCTAGGGACGGACACCGGGGAGCTGTTTTTT.

The V and J genes are TRBV29-1 and TRBJ1-2, with D unresolved. Germline lookup yields CDR1 SQVTM and CDR2 ANQGSEA. Trimming took off 6 bases at V and 6 bases at J, with 17 bases between the two ends. CDR3 length: 13 amino acids. This chain's CDR3 is CSVHPRMVDGYTF. CDR3 nucleotide sequence: TGCAGCGTCCACCCGCGCATGGTTGATGGCTACACCTTC.

Only a few counts were recorded for this clone. The gene calls are TRBV25-1 and TRBJ1-6, with D perhaps TRBD1 (5 bases). The germline V gene has CDR1 MGHDK and CDR2 SYGVNS. V was clipped by 4 bases and J by 13 bases, with 8 bases between them. The length of the CDR3 is 11 residues. The CDR3 DNA sequence: TGTGCCAGCAGTGGGGGCTTCCCCCTCCACTTT. As protein: CASSGGFPLHF. The whole variable domain, remainder taken from reference TRBV25-1 and TRBJ1-6, is EADIYQTPRYLVIGTGKKITLECSQTMGHDKMYWYQQDPGMELHLIHYSYGVNSTEKGDLSSESTVSRIRTEHFPLTLESARPSHTSQYLCASSGGFPLHFGNGTRLTVT.

The chain combines TRBV19 with TRBJ1-1, with D uncertain. CDR1 and CDR2 (germline): LNHDA, SQIVND (reference sequence). CDR3 length: 13 residues. V was shortened by 5 bases and J by 1 base, with 8 bases between the two germline ends. CDR3 amino acids: CASSSSTNTEAFF. Here the CDR3 DNA reads TGTGCCAGTAGTTCGAGCACGAACACTGAAGCTTTCTTT.

The chain couples TRBV6-5 to TRBJ1-4; a weak D match, TRBD1 (5 bases). The CDR3 is 13 amino acids. Trimming took 0 bases from V and 7 from J, leaving 6 bases between them. Germline V gene data show CDR1 as MNHEY and CDR2 as SVGAGI. The CDR3: CASSYSGPEKLFF. The CDR3 nucleotides are TGTGCCAGCAGTTACTCGGGACCTGAAAAACTGTTTTTT.

A few counts support this clone. V is TRBV30 and J is TRBJ1-6; 7 bases line up with TRBD1. V gave up 3 bases and J gave up 6 bases; unmatched junction bases: 8. This CDR3 region has 15 residues. Germline loops: CDR1 GTSNPN, CDR2 SVGIG (reference sequence). The CDR3 reads CAWRWDRKGNSPLHF. Written as DNA, the CDR3 is TGTGCCTGGAGGTGGGACAGAAAGGGTAATTCACCCCTCCACTTT.

The chain carries TRBV7-9 and TRBJ2-2; TRBD2 might be the D (6 bases). The CDR3 consists of 14 residues. From germline, CDR1 is SEHNR and CDR2 FQNEAQ (reference sequence). The V and J ends lost 8 bases and 0 bases respectively, with 10 bases between them. The CDR3: CASLPGANTGELFF. CDR3 nucleotides: TGTGCCAGCCTCCCGGGGGCGAACACCGGGGAGCTGTTTTTT. Full variable domain (missing parts from reference TRBV7-9 and TRBJ2-2): DTGVSQNPRHKITKRGQNVTFRCDPISEHNRLYWYRQTLGQGPEFLTYFQNEAQLEKSRLLSDRFSAERPKGSFSTLEIQRTEQGDSAMYLCASLPGANTGELFFGEGSRLTVL.

The chain has TRBV27 and TRBJ1-1; maybe TRBD1 (5 bases). This CDR3 contains 13 residues. Per the germline V gene, CDR1 is MNHEY and CDR2 is SMNVEV (reference sequence). Deletions cut 1 base from V and 5 bases from J, with 8 bases between. In DNA, the CDR3 is TGTGCCAGCAGTTTATATGGGGGTACTGAAGCTTTCTTT. Translation: CASSLYGGTEAFF.

The chain carries TRBV29-1 and TRBJ2-1, with 7 bases aligning to TRBD2. The CDR3 is 16 amino acids. The germline V gene has CDR1 SQVTM and CDR2 ANQGSEA. The junction had 9 bases not matched to a gene; V was cut back by 0 bases and J by 4 bases. DNA for the CDR3: TGCAGCGTTGAAGATCCCCGCATGGGAGGGTACAATGAGCAGTTCTTC. Translated: CSVEDPRMGGYNEQFF.

This clone was counted a single time. The rearrangement uses TRBV7-2 and TRBJ2-5; D remains ambiguous. Germline V CDR1 and CDR2: SGHTA, FQGNSA. This CDR3 region has 15 residues. V lost 1 base and J 5 bases, leaving 14 bases between the germline ends. CDR3 loop: CASSLEAFVPETQYF. CDR3 in DNA: TGTGCCAGCAGCTTAGAAGCTTTTGTCCCCGAGACCCAGTACTTC. Using reference TRBV7-2 and TRBJ2-5 for the parts outside the CDR3, the full variable domain is GAGVSQSPSNKVTEKGKDVELRCDPISGHTALYWYRQSLGQGLEFLIYFQGNSAPDKSGLPSDRFSAERTGGSVSTLTIQRTQQEDSAVYLCASSLEAFVPETQYFGPGTRLLVL.

This clone was picked up a small number of times. The V gene is TRBV6-6, the J gene TRBJ1-5, with TRBD1 matching 7 bases. Germline V gene lookup returns CDR1 MNHNY and CDR2 SVGAGI (reference sequence). J gave up 2 bases and V 9 bases, and 4 bases lay outside the gene matches. CDR3 length equals 13 residues. In DNA form, the CDR3 reads TGTGCCAGTTCCGACAGGGGCAATCAGCCCCAGCATTTT. This translates into CASSDRGNQPQHF.

This chain links TRBV4-2 with TRBJ2-7; 7 positions agree with TRBD2. The CDR3 loop spans 14 amino acids. The ends lost 4 bases at V and 2 bases at J; junction bases unmatched: 5. CDR1 LGHNA and CDR2 YNFKEQ come from the germline V gene. The CDR3 region is CASSPGRGAYEQYF. The CDR3 region has the DNA TGTGCCAGCAGCCCCGGCCGGGGGGCCTACGAGCAGTACTTC.

The rearrangement links TRBV9 to TRBJ2-7; tentative D call: TRBD2 (7 bases). The CDR3 extends over 14 amino acids. CDR1 and CDR2 from the germline V gene are SGDLS and YYNGEE. Trimming took 4 bases from V and 4 from J, leaving 15 bases between them. The CDR3 loop reads CASSPGGLHYEQYF. The DNA of the CDR3 is TGTGCCAGCAGCCCCGGGGGGCTTCATTACGAGCAGTACTTC.

The chain combines TRBV5-1 with TRBJ1-2; D is perhaps TRBD1 (5 bases). The V gene's germline CDR1 is SGHRS and CDR2 YFSETQ. CDR3 length equals 16 residues. The V end lost 0 bases, the J end lost 7 bases, and 19 bases lay between the germline ends. The CDR3 is CASSLGAARAHSGYTF. DNA for the CDR3: TGCGCCAGCAGCTTGGGGGCGGCCAGGGCTCATTCTGGCTACACCTTC.

This clone came up a few times. The J gene is TRBJ1-2, the V gene TRBV4-1; the D gene is possibly TRBD1 (5 bases). The germline gives CDR1 MGHRA, CDR2 YSYEKL. The CDR3 has 14 residues. The germline V and J ends were trimmed by 0 bases and 0 bases, with 5 bases remaining between them. CDR3 in amino acids: CASSQEGANYGYTF. The CDR3 DNA reads TGCGCCAGCAGCCAAGAGGGGGCTAACTATGGCTACACCTTC.

This clone was found a few times. The J gene is TRBJ1-6, the V gene TRBV7-6; 7 bases are shared with TRBD1. The CDR3 covers 14 residues. V shed 5 bases, J shed 7 bases, and the junction held 5 bases outside the gene matches. The germline V gene has CDR1 SGHVS and CDR2 FNYEAQ. CDR3 bases: TGTGCCAGCAGCCAGACAGGGCAGAATTCACCCCTCCACTTT. Protein sequence: CASSQTGQNSPLHF.

The chain recombines TRBV30 with TRBJ2-5; D is unresolved. The ends were cut back, 2 bases at V and 1 base at J, with 20 bases in the middle. The CDR3 sequence is 17 residues long. Germline V gene lookup returns CDR1 GTSNPN and CDR2 SVGIG (reference sequence). The CDR3 DNA sequence: TGTGCCTGGAGTTTGGCAGCTGGTGGTTTCCGCCAAGAGACCCAGTACTTC. Encoded protein: CAWSLAAGGFRQETQYF.

This clone was recorded a few times. Other DNA sequences of this sample code for an identical CDR3. This chain joins TRBV5-1 and TRBJ2-1; D may correspond to TRBD1 or TRBD2 (5 bases each). There are 15 residues in the CDR3. V was cut by 0 bases and J by 4 bases, with 11 bases left in between. The germline V gene has CDR1 SGHRS and CDR2 YFSETQ. DNA of the CDR3: TGCGCCAGCAGCTTGGTGGTGGGACCTTACAATGAGCAGTTCTTC. Its translation is CASSLVVGPYNEQFF.

This clone was detected a few times. The chain uses TRBV9 and TRBJ2-3; D perhaps matches TRBD2 (6 bases). Germline V gene lookup returns CDR1 SGDLS and CDR2 YYNGEE. The V end was cut by 4 bases, the J end by 1 base, with 7 bases between. This CDR3 spans 13 amino acids. The CDR3 here is CASSSGGTDTQYF. The CDR3 nucleotides are TGTGCCAGCAGCTCGGGGGGCACAGATACGCAGTATTTT. Complete variable domain (other parts from reference TRBV9 and TRBJ2-3): DSGVTQTPKHLITATGQRVTLRCSPRSGDLSVYWYQQSLDQGLQFLIQYYNGEERAKGNILERFSAQQFPDLHSELNLSSLELGDSALYFCASSSGGTDTQYFGPGTRLTVL.

V is TRBV29-1 and J is TRBJ2-7; no clear D. The germline V gene encodes CDR1 SQVTM and CDR2 ANQGSEA. The CDR3 is 10 residues long. Trimming removed 8 bases at V and 2 bases at J, with 7 bases between. This CDR3 is CSKETYEQYF. The DNA for the CDR3 is TGCAGCAAGGAGACCTACGAGCAGTACTTC.

J is TRBJ2-4 and V is TRBV11-2, with 10 bases matching TRBD2. The germline V gene has CDR1 SGHAT and CDR2 FQNNGV. The ends lost 1 base at V and 5 bases at J; junction bases unmatched: 5. The length of the CDR3 is 16 residues. The CDR3 reads CASSLVLAGAQNIQYF. For the CDR3, the DNA is TGTGCCAGCAGCTTAGTTCTAGCGGGGGCTCAAAACATTCAGTACTTC.

This clone was found a few times. V gene TRBV29-1 combines with J gene TRBJ2-5, with D perhaps TRBD1 (5 bases). The CDR3 runs 13 residues. Germline CDR1 and CDR2: SQVTM and ANQGSEA. V shed 8 bases and J shed 2 bases, with 15 bases lying between them. In DNA, the CDR3 is TGCAGCTCAAGACAGCACAGACAAGAGACCCAGTACTTC. Translated, it gives CSSRQHRQETQYF.

This chain joins TRBV30 and TRBJ2-5; 7 bases map to TRBD2. J lost 5 bases, V lost 1 base, and 10 bases had no gene match. The CDR3 consists of 15 residues. The germline CDR1 and CDR2 sequences are GTSNPN and SVGIG (reference sequence). The CDR3 spells CAWSGSLGLRETQYF. The CDR3 region has the DNA TGTGCCTGGAGTGGGAGTTTGGGACTACGGGAGACCCAGTACTTC.

This chain links TRBV6-5 with TRBJ1-2; weak D call: TRBD1 (5 bases). Germline CDR1 reads MNHEY; CDR2 reads SVGAGI. The ends were cut back, 7 bases at V and 3 bases at J, with 15 bases in the middle. The CDR3 consists of 14 residues. CDR3 in amino acids: CASTRGGGYYGYTF. DNA of the CDR3: TGTGCCAGCACCCGGGGCGGCGGATACTATGGCTACACCTTC.

This clone was observed a handful of times. The V gene is TRBV30, the J gene TRBJ1-1; no definite D call. Per the germline V gene, CDR1 is GTSNPN and CDR2 is SVGIG (reference sequence). V shed 0 bases and J shed 2 bases, with 7 bases lying between them. There are 13 residues in the CDR3. The CDR3 DNA follows: TGTGCCTGGAGTGTATCAGTTAACACTGAAGCTTTCTTT. This translates into CAWSVSVNTEAFF.

A single count supports this clone. The CDR3: CASSVTSGEETQYF. DNA for the CDR3: TGTGCCAGCAGCGTGACTAGCGGGGAAGAGACCCAGTACTTC. V and J are TRBV9 and TRBJ2-5; TRBD2 agrees at 11 bases. This CDR3 has 14 amino acids. V lost 2 bases and J lost 3; bases outside the gene matches: 0. Looked up from germline, CDR1 is SGDLS and CDR2 is YYNGEE.

The V and J genes are TRBV9 and TRBJ2-3; 8 nucleotides agree with TRBD1. CDR3 length: 16 amino acids. CDR1 SGDLS and CDR2 YYNGEE come from the germline V gene. J lost 2 bases, V lost 4 bases, and 9 bases had no gene match. This chain's CDR3 is CASSTPGTGLTDTQYF. The CDR3 DNA follows: TGTGCCAGCAGCACACCCGGGACAGGCCTCACAGATACGCAGTATTTT.

This chain connects TRBV10-3 to TRBJ2-1; D gene ambiguous. V was clipped by 3 bases and J by 7 bases, with 10 bases between them. Germline V gives CDR1 ENHRY, CDR2 SYGVKD. The CDR3 has 13 amino acids. The CDR3 sequence is CAISDYKVNEQFF. The CDR3 nucleotides are TGTGCCATCAGTGACTATAAGGTTAATGAGCAGTTCTTC.